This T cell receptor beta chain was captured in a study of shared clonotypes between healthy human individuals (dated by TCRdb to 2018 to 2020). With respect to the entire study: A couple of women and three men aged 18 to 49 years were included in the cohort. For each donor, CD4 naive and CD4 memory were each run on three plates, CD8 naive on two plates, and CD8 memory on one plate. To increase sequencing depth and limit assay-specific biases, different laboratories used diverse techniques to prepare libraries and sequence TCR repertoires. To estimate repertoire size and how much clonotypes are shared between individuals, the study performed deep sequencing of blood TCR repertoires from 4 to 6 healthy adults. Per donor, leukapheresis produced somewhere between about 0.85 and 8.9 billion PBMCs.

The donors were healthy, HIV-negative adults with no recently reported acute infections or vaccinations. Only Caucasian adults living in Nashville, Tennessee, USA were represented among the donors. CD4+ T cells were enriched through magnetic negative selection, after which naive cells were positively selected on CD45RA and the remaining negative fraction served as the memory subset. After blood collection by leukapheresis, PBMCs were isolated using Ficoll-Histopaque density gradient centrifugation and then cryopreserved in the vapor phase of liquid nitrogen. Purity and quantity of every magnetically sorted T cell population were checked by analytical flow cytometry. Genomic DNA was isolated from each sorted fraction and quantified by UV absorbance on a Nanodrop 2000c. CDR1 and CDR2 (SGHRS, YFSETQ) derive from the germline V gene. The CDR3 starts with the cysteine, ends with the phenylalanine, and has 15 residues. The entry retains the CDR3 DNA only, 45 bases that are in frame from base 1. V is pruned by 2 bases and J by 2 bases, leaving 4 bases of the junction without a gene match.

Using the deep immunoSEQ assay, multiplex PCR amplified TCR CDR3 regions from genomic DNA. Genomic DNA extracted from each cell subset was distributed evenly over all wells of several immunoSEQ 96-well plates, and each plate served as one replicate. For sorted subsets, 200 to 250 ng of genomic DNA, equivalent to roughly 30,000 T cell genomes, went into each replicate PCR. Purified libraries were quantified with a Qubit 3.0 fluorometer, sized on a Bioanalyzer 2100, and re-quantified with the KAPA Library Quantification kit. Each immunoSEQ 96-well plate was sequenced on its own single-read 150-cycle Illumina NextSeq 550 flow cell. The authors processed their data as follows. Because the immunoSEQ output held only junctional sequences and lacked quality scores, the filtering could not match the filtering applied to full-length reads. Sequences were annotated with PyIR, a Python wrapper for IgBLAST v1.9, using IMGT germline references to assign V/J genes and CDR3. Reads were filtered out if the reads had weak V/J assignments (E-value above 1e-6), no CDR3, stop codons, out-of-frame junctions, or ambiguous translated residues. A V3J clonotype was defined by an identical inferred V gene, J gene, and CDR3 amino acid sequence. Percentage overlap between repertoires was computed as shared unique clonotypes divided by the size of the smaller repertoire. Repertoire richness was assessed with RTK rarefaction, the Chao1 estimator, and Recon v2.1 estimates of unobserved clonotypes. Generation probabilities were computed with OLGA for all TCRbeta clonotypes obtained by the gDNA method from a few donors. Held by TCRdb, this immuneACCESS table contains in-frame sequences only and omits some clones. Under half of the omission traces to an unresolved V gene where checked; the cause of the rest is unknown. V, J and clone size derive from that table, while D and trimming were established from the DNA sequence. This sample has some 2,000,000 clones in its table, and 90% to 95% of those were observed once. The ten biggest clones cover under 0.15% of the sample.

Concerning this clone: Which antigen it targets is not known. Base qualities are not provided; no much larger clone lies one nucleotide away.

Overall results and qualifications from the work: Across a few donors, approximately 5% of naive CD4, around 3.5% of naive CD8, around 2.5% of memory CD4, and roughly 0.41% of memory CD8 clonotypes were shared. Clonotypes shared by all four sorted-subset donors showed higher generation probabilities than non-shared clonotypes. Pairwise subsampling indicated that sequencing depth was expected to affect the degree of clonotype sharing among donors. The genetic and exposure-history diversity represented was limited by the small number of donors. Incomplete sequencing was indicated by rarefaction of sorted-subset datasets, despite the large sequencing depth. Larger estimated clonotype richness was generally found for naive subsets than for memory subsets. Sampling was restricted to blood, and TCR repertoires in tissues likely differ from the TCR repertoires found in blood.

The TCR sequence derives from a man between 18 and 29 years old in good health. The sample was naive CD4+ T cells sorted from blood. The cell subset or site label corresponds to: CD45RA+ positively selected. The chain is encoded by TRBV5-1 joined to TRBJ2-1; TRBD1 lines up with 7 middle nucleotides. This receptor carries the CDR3 CASSFDRAAYNEQFF. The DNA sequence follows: TGCGCCAGCAGCTTTGACAGGGCCGCCTACAATGAGCAGTTCTTC.